These T cell receptor beta chains were read from a single sample in a study of T cell responses to AZD1222 COVID-19 vaccine. TCRdb keeps only in-frame clones here, not all; method: immunoSEQ multiplex PCR. The repertoire includes about 100,000 clones, under 95% of them detected once, and roughly 1.1% sits in the top ten. Sequencing was performed on peripheral blood, taken on day 0 of AZD1222 vaccination. Receptors were obtained from an adult in good health. Both conserved end residues are part of each CDR3.

J gene: TRBJ2-1; V gene: TRBV4-1; CDR3 protein: CASSQDWDGEQFF
J gene: TRBJ1-2; V gene: TRBV2; CDR3 protein: CASAGGRVGGYTF
J gene: TRBJ2-2; V gene: TRBV4-1; CDR3 protein: CASSQGSGLRDTGELFF
J gene: TRBJ2-7; V gene: TRBV7-2; CDR3 protein: CASSPRTRTYEQYF
J gene: TRBJ2-7; V gene: TRBV7-8; CDR3 protein: CASSLGGIYEQYF
J gene: TRBJ2-7; V gene: TRBV6-1; CDR3 protein: CASSEVLVTYEQYF
J gene: TRBJ1-2; V gene: TRBV11-3; CDR3 protein: CASSLGSASSNYGYTF
J gene: TRBJ2-6; V gene: TRBV19; CDR3 protein: CASRQGAVGANVLTF
J gene: TRBJ1-4; V gene: TRBV30; CDR3 protein: CAWRTMNSNEKLFF
J gene: TRBJ2-3; V gene: TRBV7-3; CDR3 protein: CASSLVYSTDTQYF
J gene: TRBJ2-5; V gene: TRBV13; CDR3 protein: CASSQGQQETQYF
J gene: TRBJ1-6; V gene: TRBV28; CDR3 protein: CASSPSDRDNSPLHF
J gene: TRBJ2-7; V gene: TRBV7-9; CDR3 protein: CASSDRNLYEQYF
J gene: TRBJ2-5; V gene: TRBV24-1; CDR3 protein: CATSGEGGGQETQYF
J gene: TRBJ1-1; V gene: TRBV19; CDR3 protein: CASTDIKGGFTEAFF